These 16 T cell receptor beta chains originate from one sample sequenced in a study of OX40 agonist ivuxolimab in advanced cancers. Library method: the immunoSEQ multiplex PCR assay. TCRdb stores this immuneACCESS table with in-frame sequences only. Part of the clones is absent; in the studies checked, under half of the shortfall reflects unresolved V genes, and no reason is known for the rest. This sample gives some 70,000 clones in total; more than 75% of them show up just once. In total, the top ten clones hold around 8.2% of the sample. The material sequenced was CD4+ or CD8+ T cells sorted from blood, taken in a trial of the OX40 agonist ivuxolimab. The receptors originated from an adult with an advanced solid tumor such as melanoma, head and neck, liver or kidney cancer.

The CDR3 nucleotides read TGTGCCAGCAGCGGACCGGACAGCTACGAGCAGTACTTC. Translating it yields CASSGPDSYEQYF. This sequence joins TRBV5-6 and TRBJ2-7; perhaps TRBD1 as D (6 bases). Trimming cost V 4 bases and J 3 bases, with 11 bases left between them. CDR1 is SGHDT, CDR2 YYEEEE, per germline. The CDR3 loop spans 13 amino acids.

The chain joins TRBV5-1 to TRBJ2-2, with D possibly TRBD2 on 5 matching bases. Looked up from germline, CDR1 is SGHRS and CDR2 is YFSETQ. Trimming took off 2 bases at V and 7 bases at J, with 6 bases between the two ends. The CDR3 spans 12 residues. CDR3: CASSLGGGELFF. The CDR3 DNA follows: TGCGCCAGCAGCTTAGGAGGCGGGGAGCTGTTTTTT.

The chain is built from TRBV5-1 and TRBJ2-7; D is uncertain. CDR1 is SGHRS and CDR2 is YFSETQ in the germline V gene. Deletions cut 1 base from V and 0 bases from J, with 8 bases between. The CDR3 is made up of 14 amino acids. Here the CDR3 DNA reads TGCGCCAGCAGCTTGACCAGCAGCTCCTACGAGCAGTACTTC. Translated: CASSLTSSSYEQYF.

The chain recombines TRBV18 with TRBJ1-4; 8 nucleotides line up with TRBD1. The CDR3 spans 15 residues. V was pared by 2 bases and J by 7 bases, with 6 bases of the junction left unmatched. Looked up from germline, CDR1 is KGHSH and CDR2 is LQKENI. DNA of the CDR3: TGTGCCAGCTCACCATGGACAGGGTCATTTGAAAAACTGTTTTTT. Its translation is CASSPWTGSFEKLFF.

The V call is TRBV15, the J call TRBJ1-4, with a tentative D call TRBD1 (5 bases). Germline V CDR1 and CDR2: LNHNV, YYDKDF (reference sequence). This CDR3 is 16 amino acids long. V was clipped by 3 bases and J by 10 bases, with 21 bases between them. CDR3 residues: CATSRESGGVVGKLFF. The CDR3 DNA is TGTGCCACCAGCAGGGAATCGGGAGGGGTGGTAGGAAAACTGTTTTTT. The whole variable domain, filled in from reference TRBV15 and TRBJ1-4, reads DAMVIQNPRYQVTQFGKPVTLSCSQTLNHNVMYWYQQKSSQAPKLLFHYYDKDFNNEADTPDNFQSRRPNTSFCFLDIRSPGLGDTAMYLCATSRESGGVVGKLFFGSGTQLSVL.

The rearrangement joins TRBV5-4 to TRBJ2-5; D remains unclear. CDR1 SGHNT and CDR2 YYREEE come from the germline V gene (reference sequence). Trimming shortened V by 1 base and J by 2 bases, and 6 bases separated the two germline ends. The CDR3 has 13 residues. Here the CDR3 reads CASSLLLQETQYF. The CDR3 DNA sequence: TGTGCCAGCAGCTTGCTATTACAAGAGACCCAGTACTTC.

J is TRBJ1-4 and V is TRBV28; 8 bases agree with TRBD1. CDR3 length: 14 residues. V lost 3 bases and J lost 8; bases outside the gene matches: 5. Per germline, CDR1 MDHEN and CDR2 SYDVKM. The DNA of the CDR3 is TGTGCCAGCAGTTTTAGGACAGGGACCGAAAAACTGTTTTTT. It yields the protein CASSFRTGTEKLFF.

The chain couples TRBV28 to TRBJ1-2; D is uncertain. Germline lookup yields CDR1 MDHEN and CDR2 SYDVKM. V lost 1 base to trimming and J lost 7 bases, with 13 bases between them. The CDR3 has 14 amino acids. The CDR3 coding sequence is TGTGCCAGCAGTTTATCCCCAGAGACGTTTGGCTACACCTTC. It is translated as CASSLSPETFGYTF.

The chain recombines TRBV2 with TRBJ1-3; the D is unclear. Looked up from germline, CDR1 is SNHLY and CDR2 is FYNNEI. V lost 2 bases to trimming and J lost 0 bases, with 8 bases between them. This CDR3 comprises 15 residues. The CDR3 DNA reads as TGTGCCAGCAGTGAATCAACCGGCTCTGGAAACACCATATATTTT. This encodes CASSESTGSGNTIYF. Full variable domain (outside the CDR3, taken from reference TRBV2 and TRBJ1-3): EPEVTQTPSHQVTQMGQEVILRCVPISNHLYFYWYRQILGQKVEFLVSFYNNEISEKSEIFDDQFSVERPDGSNFTLKIRSTKLEDSAMYFCASSESTGSGNTIYFGEGSWLTVV.

The chain couples TRBV5-1 to TRBJ2-7; 12 positions match TRBD1. CDR3 length: 16 residues. With V trimmed by 4 bases and J by 6 bases, 11 bases remained unmatched. Germline V lookup: CDR1 SGHRS, CDR2 YFSETQ. DNA of the CDR3: TGCGCCAGCAGCCCGGGACAGGGGGCGAGGTCGAGCGAGCAGTACTTC. This gives the protein CASSPGQGARSSEQYF.

The rearrangement links TRBV19 to TRBJ1-5; TRBD1 aligns across 10 bases. Germline assignment: CDR1 LNHDA and CDR2 SQIVND (reference sequence). CDR3 length equals 15 residues. V shed 9 bases and J 0 bases; nucleotides not matched to a gene: 5. For the CDR3, the DNA is TGTGCCAGCCTGGGACAGGGGTATAGCAATCAGCCCCAGCATTTT. The encoded protein is CASLGQGYSNQPQHF.

The V and J genes are TRBV9 and TRBJ2-1; 8 bases fit TRBD1. This CDR3 is 15 amino acids long. With 1 base clipped from V and 6 bases from J, the junction kept 6 bases outside the gene matches. Germline CDR1 is SGDLS and CDR2 is YYNGEE. As DNA, the CDR3 is TGTGCCAGCAGCGTAAAGGACAGGGTCTTCAATGAGCAGTTCTTC. It encodes CASSVKDRVFNEQFF.

This rearrangement joins TRBV5-4 to TRBJ1-1, with D perhaps TRBD1 (6 bases). The germline V and J ends were trimmed by 3 bases and 2 bases, with 11 bases remaining between them. The CDR3 covers 14 residues. Germline CDR1 is SGHNT and CDR2 is YYREEE (reference sequence). The CDR3 protein is CASSWGQLNTEAFF. As DNA, the CDR3 is TGTGCCAGCAGCTGGGGACAACTAAACACTGAAGCTTTCTTT.

J is TRBJ1-1 and V is TRBV4-1, with TRBD1 matching 9 bases. The CDR3 consists of 15 residues. Trimming removed 3 bases from V and 2 bases from J; junction bases left unmatched: 4. CDR1 and CDR2 from the germline V gene are MGHRA and YSYEKL. The CDR3 DNA reads TGCGCCAGCAGCCAGGGGACAGGGAGTAACACTGAAGCTTTCTTT. Translation: CASSQGTGSNTEAFF.

This clone was picked up one time. V gene TRBV4-3 combines with J gene TRBJ1-2, with TRBD1 matching over 7 bases. With 3 bases clipped from V and 4 bases from J, the junction kept 5 bases outside the gene matches. Germline V gives CDR1 LGHNA, CDR2 YSLEER. The CDR3 sequence is 14 residues long. The CDR3 sequence is CASSHLGQVYGYTF. In DNA, the CDR3 is TGCGCCAGCAGCCATCTCGGACAGGTCTATGGCTACACCTTC.

The V and J genes are TRBV7-3 and TRBJ1-2, with 11 bases identical to TRBD1. J gave up 6 bases and V 6 bases, and 3 bases lay outside the gene matches. The V gene's germline CDR1 is SGHTA and CDR2 FQGTGA. The CDR3 extends over 13 amino acids. The CDR3 here is CASSWTGGHGYTF. In DNA, the CDR3 is TGTGCCAGCAGTTGGACAGGGGGCCATGGCTACACCTTC.